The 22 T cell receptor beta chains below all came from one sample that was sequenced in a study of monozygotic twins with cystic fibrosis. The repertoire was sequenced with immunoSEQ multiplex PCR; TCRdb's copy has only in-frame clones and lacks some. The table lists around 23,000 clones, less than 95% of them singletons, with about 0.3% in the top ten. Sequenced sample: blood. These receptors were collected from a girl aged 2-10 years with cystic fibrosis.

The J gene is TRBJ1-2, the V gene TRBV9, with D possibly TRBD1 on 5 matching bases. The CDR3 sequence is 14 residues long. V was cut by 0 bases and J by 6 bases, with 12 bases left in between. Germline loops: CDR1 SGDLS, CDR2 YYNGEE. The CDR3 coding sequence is TGTGCCAGCAGCGTAGGACAGCCCCCCGATGGCTACACCTTC. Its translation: CASSVGQPPDGYTF. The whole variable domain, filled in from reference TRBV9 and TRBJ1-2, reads DSGVTQTPKHLITATGQRVTLRCSPRSGDLSVYWYQQSLDQGLQFLIQYYNGEERAKGNILERFSAQQFPDLHSELNLSSLELGDSALYFCASSVGQPPDGYTFGSGTRLTVV.

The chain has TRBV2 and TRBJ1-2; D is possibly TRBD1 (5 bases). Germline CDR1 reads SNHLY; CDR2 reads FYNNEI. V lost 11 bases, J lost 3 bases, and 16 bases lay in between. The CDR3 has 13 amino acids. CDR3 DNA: TGTGCCCAGAGGGCGGGGCAGTACTATGGCTACACCTTC. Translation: CAQRAGQYYGYTF.

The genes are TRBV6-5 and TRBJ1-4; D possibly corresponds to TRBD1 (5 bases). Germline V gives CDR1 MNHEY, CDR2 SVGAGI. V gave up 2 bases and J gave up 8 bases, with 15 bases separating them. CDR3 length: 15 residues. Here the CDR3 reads CASSYQTDSVEKLFF. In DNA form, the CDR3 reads TGTGCCAGCAGTTACCAGACCGACAGTGTGGAAAAACTGTTTTTT.

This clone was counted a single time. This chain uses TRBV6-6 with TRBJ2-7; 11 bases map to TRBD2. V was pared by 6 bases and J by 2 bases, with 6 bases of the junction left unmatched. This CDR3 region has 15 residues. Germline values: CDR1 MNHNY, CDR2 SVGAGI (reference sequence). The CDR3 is CASRTTSGGTYEQYF. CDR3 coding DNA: TGTGCCAGCAGAACAACTAGCGGGGGAACCTACGAGCAGTACTTC.

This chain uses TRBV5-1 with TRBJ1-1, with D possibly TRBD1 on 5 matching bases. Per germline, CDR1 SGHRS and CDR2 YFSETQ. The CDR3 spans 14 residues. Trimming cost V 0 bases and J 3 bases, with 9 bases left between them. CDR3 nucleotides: TGCGCCAGCAGCTTGGTGGCAGGGTACACTGAAGCTTTCTTT. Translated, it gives CASSLVAGYTEAFF.

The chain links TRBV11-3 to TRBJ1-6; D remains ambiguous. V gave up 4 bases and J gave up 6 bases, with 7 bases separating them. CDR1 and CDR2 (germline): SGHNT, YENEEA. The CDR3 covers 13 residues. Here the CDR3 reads CASSSRRNSPLHF. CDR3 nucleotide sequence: TGTGCCAGCAGCTCGAGACGTAATTCACCCCTCCACTTT.

The CDR3 here is CAIRLTGSGGSNEQYF. The DNA for the CDR3 is TGTGCCATCAGGCTAACAGGGAGCGGGGGTAGCAACGAGCAGTACTTC. The chain carries TRBV10-3 and TRBJ2-7; TRBD2 agrees at 8 bases. This CDR3 is built from 16 residues. V dropped 6 bases and J dropped 5; count of bases not matched to a gene: 15. CDR1 and CDR2 from the germline V gene are ENHRY and SYGVKD.

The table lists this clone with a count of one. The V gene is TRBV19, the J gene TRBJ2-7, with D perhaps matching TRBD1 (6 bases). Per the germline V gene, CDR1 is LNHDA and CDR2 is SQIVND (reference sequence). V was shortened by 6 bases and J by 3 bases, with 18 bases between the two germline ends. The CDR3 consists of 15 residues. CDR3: CASSYIGQSYYEQYF. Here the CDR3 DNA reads TGTGCCAGTAGCTATATAGGACAGAGTTACTACGAGCAGTACTTC.

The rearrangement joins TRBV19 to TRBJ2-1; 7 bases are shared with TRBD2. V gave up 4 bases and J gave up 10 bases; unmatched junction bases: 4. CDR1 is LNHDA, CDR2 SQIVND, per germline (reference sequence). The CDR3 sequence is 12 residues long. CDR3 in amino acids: CASSTRAGEQFF. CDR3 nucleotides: TGTGCCAGTAGTACGAGAGCGGGGGAGCAGTTCTTC.

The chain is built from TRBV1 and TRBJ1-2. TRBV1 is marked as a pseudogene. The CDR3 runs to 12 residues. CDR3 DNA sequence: TGCACTCCCCCGGGCGGAAACTATGGCTACACCTTC. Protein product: CTPPGGNYGYTF.

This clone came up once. The CDR3 DNA reads TGTGCCAGCAGCTTAGGGACAGAAGAGACCCAGTACTTC. Translated: CASSLGTEETQYF. The chain recombines TRBV7-6 with TRBJ2-5; D might be TRBD1 (6 bases). Germline CDR1 and CDR2: SGHVS and FNYEAQ. The CDR3 is 13 amino acids. V gave up 1 base and J gave up 3 bases, with 6 bases separating them.

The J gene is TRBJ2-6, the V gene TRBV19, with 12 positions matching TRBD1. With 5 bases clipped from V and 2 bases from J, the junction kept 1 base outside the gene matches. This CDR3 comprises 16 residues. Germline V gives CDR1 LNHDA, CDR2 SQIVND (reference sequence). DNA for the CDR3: TGTGCCAGTAGTGGGACAGGGGGCGCTGGGGCCAACGTCCTGACTTTC. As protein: CASSGTGGAGANVLTF.

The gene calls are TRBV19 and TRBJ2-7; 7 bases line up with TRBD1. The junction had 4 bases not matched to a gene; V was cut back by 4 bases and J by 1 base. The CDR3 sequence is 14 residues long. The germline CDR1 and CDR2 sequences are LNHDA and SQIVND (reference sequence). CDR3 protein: CASSTPDRSYEQYF. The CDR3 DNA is TGTGCCAGTAGTACCCCGGACAGGTCCTACGAGCAGTACTTC.

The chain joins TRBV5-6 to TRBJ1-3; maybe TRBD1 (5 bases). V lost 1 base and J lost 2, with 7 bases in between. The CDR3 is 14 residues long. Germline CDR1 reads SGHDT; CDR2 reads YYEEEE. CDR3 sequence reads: CASSLWDAGNTIYF. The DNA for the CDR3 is TGTGCCAGCAGCTTGTGGGACGCTGGAAACACCATATATTTT.

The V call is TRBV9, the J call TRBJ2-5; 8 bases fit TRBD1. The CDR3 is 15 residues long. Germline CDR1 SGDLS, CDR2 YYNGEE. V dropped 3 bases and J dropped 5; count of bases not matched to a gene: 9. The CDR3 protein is CASSERTGSLETQYF. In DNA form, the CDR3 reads TGTGCCAGCAGCGAACGGACAGGGTCCTTGGAGACCCAGTACTTC.

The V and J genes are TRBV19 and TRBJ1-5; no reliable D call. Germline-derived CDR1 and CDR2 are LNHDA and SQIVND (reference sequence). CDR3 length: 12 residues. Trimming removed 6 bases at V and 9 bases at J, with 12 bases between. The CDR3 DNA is TGTGCCAGTAGAGGGCTTTCAGGGCCCCAGCATTTT. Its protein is CASRGLSGPQHF.

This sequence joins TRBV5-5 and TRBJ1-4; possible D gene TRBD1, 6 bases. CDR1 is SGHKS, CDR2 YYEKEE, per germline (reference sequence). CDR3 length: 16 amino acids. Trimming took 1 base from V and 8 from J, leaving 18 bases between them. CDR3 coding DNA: TGTGCCAGCAGCTTGTTTTCCCACAGGGCTGGGGAAAAACTGTTTTTT. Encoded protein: CASSLFSHRAGEKLFF. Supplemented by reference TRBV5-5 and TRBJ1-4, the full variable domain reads DAGVTQSPTHLIKTRGQQVTLRCSPISGHKSVSWYQQVLGQGPQFIFQYYEKEERGRGNFPDRFSARQFPNYSSELNVNALLLGDSALYLCASSLFSHRAGEKLFFGSGTQLSVL.

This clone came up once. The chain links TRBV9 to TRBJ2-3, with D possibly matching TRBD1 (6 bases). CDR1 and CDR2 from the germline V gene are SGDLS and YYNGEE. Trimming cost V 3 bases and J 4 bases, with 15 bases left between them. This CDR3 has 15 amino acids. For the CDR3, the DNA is TGTGCCAGCAGCGGGCCCGACACAGGGCCAGATACGCAGTATTTT. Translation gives CASSGPDTGPDTQYF.

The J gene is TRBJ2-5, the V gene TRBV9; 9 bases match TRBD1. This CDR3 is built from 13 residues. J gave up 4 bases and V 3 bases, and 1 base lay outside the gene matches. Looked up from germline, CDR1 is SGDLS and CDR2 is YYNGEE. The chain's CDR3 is CASSGTGAETQYF. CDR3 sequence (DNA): TGTGCCAGCAGCGGGACAGGGGCAGAGACCCAGTACTTC.

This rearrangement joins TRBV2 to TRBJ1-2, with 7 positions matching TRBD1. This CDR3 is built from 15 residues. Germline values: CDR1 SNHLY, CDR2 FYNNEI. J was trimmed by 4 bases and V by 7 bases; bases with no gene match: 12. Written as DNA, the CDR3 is TGTGCCAGCACCATTCCGGGACAGTTACCCTATGGCTACACCTTC. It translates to CASTIPGQLPYGYTF. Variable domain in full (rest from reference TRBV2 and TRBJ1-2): EPEVTQTPSHQVTQMGQEVILRCVPISNHLYFYWYRQILGQKVEFLVSFYNNEISEKSEIFDDQFSVERPDGSNFTLKIRSTKLEDSAMYFCASTIPGQLPYGYTFGSGTRLTVV.

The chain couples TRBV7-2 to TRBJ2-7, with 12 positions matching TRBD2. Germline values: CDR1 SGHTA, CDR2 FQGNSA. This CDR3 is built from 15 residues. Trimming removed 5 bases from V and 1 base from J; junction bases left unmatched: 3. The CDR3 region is CASSVLAGGSYEQYF. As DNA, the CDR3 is TGTGCCAGCAGCGTTCTAGCGGGGGGGTCCTACGAGCAGTACTTC.

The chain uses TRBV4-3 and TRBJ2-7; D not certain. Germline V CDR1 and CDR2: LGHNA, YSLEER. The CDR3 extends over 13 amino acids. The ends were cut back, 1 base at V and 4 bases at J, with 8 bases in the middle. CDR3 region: CASSQARTYEQYF. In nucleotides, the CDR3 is TGCGCCAGCAGCCAAGCAAGGACGTACGAGCAGTACTTC.